This TCR beta chain was captured by sequencing in a study of identical twins. Findings and limits, study-wide: Twin-shared out-of-frame alpha sequences were enriched for low generation probability. Recombination models fit unrelated individuals' TCR alpha sharing but underestimated twins'. There is a chance that invariant MAIT and iNKT cells partially muddied zero-insertion analyses. Insertions were fewer in abundant cord blood beta clonotypes, whereas memory repertoires showed none of this pattern.

Trimming left V 5 bases short and J 4 bases short, with 17 bases between. This CDR3 is built from 15 residues. Germline CDR1 is SEHNR and CDR2 is FQNEAQ (reference sequence). Using its own MiXCR run on the 5' RACE reads, TCRdb lists one record per CDR3 protein. The table lists 500,000 to 650,000 distinct CDR3 sequences, around 7.4% of them singletons. To note about this clonotype: Its antigen is unknown.

This sample was shared with a second study, whose subject was yellow fever vaccine responses in identical twins.

The sample consisted of PBMCs. The chain combines TRBV7-9 with TRBJ1-2; no clear D gene. This sequence was found in a woman aged 18-30 years in good health. The CDR3 is CASSPQVGSSYGYTF. CDR3 coding DNA: TGTGCCAGCAGCCCCCAGGTGGGCAGTAGCTATGGCTACACCTTC.